This TCR beta chain was sequenced in a study of identical twins. The CDR3 length is 13 residues. Looked up from germline, CDR1 is MNHNY and CDR2 is SVGAGI (reference sequence). With 6 bases removed from V and 5 bases from J, the gap between germline ends came to 10 bases. TCRdb itself ran the 5' RACE reads through MiXCR, one entry per CDR3 protein. Of 550,000 to 800,000 distinct CDR3 sequences listed, roughly 7.2% are singletons. These same data were also listed under a study on yellow fever vaccine responses in identical twins.

The source is a woman between 18 and 30 years old in good health. This chain connects TRBV6-6 to TRBJ2-2; no firm D call. Sequenced: PBMCs. Here the CDR3 DNA reads TGTGCCAGCAGCCGGACCTTAACCGGGGAGCTGTTTTTT. Protein sequence: CASSRTLTGELFF.